The present TCR beta chain was sequenced within a study of blood T cell repertoires in COVID-19. Study-level information: The United States, Italy and Spain supplied acute and convalescent COVID-19 samples. From T cells, B-cell-depleted T cells, or PBMCs came the material, which was cDNA or gDNA.

Original data processing: Cell counts per sample came from amplifying reference gene primers. Only in-frame clones appear in the TCRdb table, and some are missing; sequencing was by immunoSEQ multiplex PCR. D and trimming come from the DNA, and the V and J calls and clone size come from that table. The table lists roughly 280,000 clones, around nine tenths of them singletons. This TCR came from a man aged 40-49 years with active or convalescent COVID-19. Sequencing was performed on peripheral blood.

The CDR3 region has the DNA TGTGCCAGCAGTCCCCAGGCCGATCAGCCCCAGCATTTT. It translates to CASSPQADQPQHF. The chain is built from TRBV6-6 and TRBJ1-5; D is ambiguous. CDR3 size: 13 residues. Between the trimmed V and J ends, which lost 5 bases and 5 bases, there was a span of 10 bases. In germline, CDR1 is MNHNY, CDR2 SVGAGI (reference sequence).